This T cell receptor beta chain was found in a study of identical twins. Study conclusions and caveats: Zero-insertion analyses might be partly confounded by invariant T cells like MAIT and iNKT. Abundant beta clonotypes from cord blood had fewer insertions, unlike memory repertoires, which showed none.

From the 5' RACE reads, TCRdb called clonotypes with MiXCR, one entry per CDR3 protein. The profile shows under 300,000 distinct CDR3 sequences, about an eighth of them singletons. V dropped 4 bases and J dropped 7; count of bases not matched to a gene: 23. The CDR3 totals 19 residues. Germline V gene sequence: CDR1 SQVTM, CDR2 ANQGSEA. The sample holds a few counts of this clonotype. Its antigen is still unknown. This TCR was sampled from a woman aged 18-29 years in good health. Sample: memory (CD45RO+) T cells sorted from blood. The V and J genes are TRBV29-1 and TRBJ2-1; TRBD2 matches at 9 bases. CDR3 loop: CSVVLGGSGGPVRRNEQFF. The DNA of the CDR3 is TGCAGCGTTGTTCTAGGAGGAAGCGGGGGGCCCGTTCGCCGAAATGAGCAGTTCTTC.